Listed below are T cell receptor beta chains from one sample, sequenced in a study of CD4 and CD8 cells across lung adenocarcinoma regions. TCRdb re-analysed the PCR reads in MiXCR, keeping a single row per CDR3 protein. The data contain nearly 9,500 distinct CDR3 sequences, 50% of them singletons. The sample was CD8+ T cells from the margin of a lung tumor. These receptors all stem from a female donor with lung adenocarcinoma. The CD4 and CD8 labels of this study may be unreliable. Each CDR3 is given with its conserved first and last residue. Each record gives: CDR3 DNA, CDR3 protein, V gene, D gene, clone size, J gene. A D gene is named only where the DNA matches it firmly. Size is stated for part of the rows, as once, few or many counts, or as a class when the clone is expanded.

DNA: TGTGCCAGCAGCGAGCCTTCGGGGGAGGGAGAAGAGACCCAGTTCTTC
CDR3: CASSEPSGEGEETQFF
V: TRBV6-1
D: TRBD2
size: NA
J: TRBJ2-1

DNA: TGTGCCAGCAGCTCTCCGGGGCTGAGAGCCAAAAATGAGCAGTACTTC
CDR3: CASSSPGLRAKNEQYF
V: TRBV27
D: NA
size: NA
J: TRBJ2-4

DNA: TGCGCCAGCAGCCAAGATGGGTCTGGGCGGACTGAAGCTTTCTTT
CDR3: CASSQDGSGRTEAFF
V: TRBV4-1
D: NA
size: few
J: TRBJ1-1

DNA: TGTGCGGGGCTATGGTGCCGAGACCAAGAGACCCAGTACTTC
CDR3: CAGLWCRDQETQYF
V: TRBV6-1
D: NA
size: NA
J: TRBJ2-5

DNA: TGTGCCAGCAGTTACGGACAGAGCTCCTACGAGCAGTACTTC
CDR3: CASSYGQSSYEQYF
V: TRBV6-5
D: NA
size: NA
J: TRBJ2-7

DNA: TGTGCCAGCAGTCCCGAGAAGCGGGAGTGCAATGAGCAGTTCTTC
CDR3: CASSPEKRECNEQFF
V: TRBV6-4
D: TRBD2
size: NA
J: TRBJ2-1

DNA: TGTGCCAGCAGGACCGAGACCGGGACAGGACCTTCGTATGGCTACACCTTC
CDR3: CASRTETGTGPSYGYTF
V: TRBV6-1
D: TRBD1
size: many
J: TRBJ1-2

DNA: TGCGCCAGCAGTGAGGCAGGGGCCCCCTACGAGCAGTACTTC
CDR3: CASSEAGAPYEQYF
V: TRBV10-1
D: NA
size: NA
J: TRBJ2-7

DNA: TGTGCCAGCAGTGAAGCGTATGGCACCCCCCGAGAGACGCAGTATTTT
CDR3: CASSEAYGTPRETQYF
V: TRBV6-1
D: NA
size: NA
J: TRBJ2-3

DNA: TGCAGTGCTAGGGACAGAGTAACAGATACGCAGTATTTT
CDR3: CSARDRVTDTQYF
V: TRBV20-1
D: NA
size: few
J: TRBJ2-3

DNA: TGTGCCAGCAGCCAAGGCTCCGGGACTAGCGGGATCCAGACCCAGTACTTC
CDR3: CASSQGSGTSGIQTQYF
V: TRBV14
D: TRBD2
size: many
J: TRBJ2-5

DNA: TGTGCCAGCAGCCTCCAGAGCCGGTCCTACAATGAGCAGTTCTTC
CDR3: CASSLQSRSYNEQFF
V: TRBV7-2
D: NA
size: NA
J: TRBJ2-1

DNA: TGTGCCAGCAACGGACAGACTGCAACTAATGAAAAACTGTTTTTT
CDR3: CASNGQTATNEKLFF
V: TRBV6-1
D: NA
size: many
J: TRBJ1-4

DNA: TGTGCCAGCAACGTACTTCGTCATGAGCAGTTCTTC
CDR3: CASNVLRHEQFF
V: TRBV7-9
D: NA
size: many
J: TRBJ2-1

DNA: TGTGCCAGCACGTGGACAGGCGGAAACACCATATATTTT
CDR3: CASTWTGGNTIYF
V: TRBV6-1
D: TRBD1
size: NA
J: TRBJ1-3

DNA: TGTGCCAGCAGCTTGGGGATGGTCACTGAAGCTTTCTTT
CDR3: CASSLGMVTEAFF
V: TRBV7-2
D: NA
size: NA
J: TRBJ1-1

DNA: TGTGCCAGCAGTTTATGGGGTAACCAAGGTACGCAGTATTTT
CDR3: CASSLWGNQGTQYF
V: TRBV27
D: NA
size: once
J: TRBJ2-3

DNA: TGTGCCACACTCGGGGAGGGCCGTAGTGAGCAGTTCTTC
CDR3: CATLGEGRSEQFF
V: TRBV27
D: TRBD2
size: NA
J: TRBJ2-1

DNA: TGCGCCAGCAGCTTGGGAACTAGCGGGAGTGAGCAGTTCTTC
CDR3: CASSLGTSGSEQFF
V: TRBV5-1
D: TRBD2
size: NA
J: TRBJ2-1

DNA: TGTGCCAGCTCCCCTAGTCCGACAGCGGCTCGAGCTTTCTTT
CDR3: CASSPSPTAARAFF
V: TRBV6-1
D: NA
size: once
J: TRBJ1-1

DNA: TGTGCCAGCAGTCCCAAGACCTACAATGAGCAGTTCTTC
CDR3: CASSPKTYNEQFF
V: TRBV27
D: NA
size: few
J: TRBJ2-1

DNA: TGTGCCAGCAGTCCAGAAGAGACCCAGTACTTC
CDR3: CASSPEETQYF
V: TRBV11-2
D: NA
size: few
J: TRBJ2-5

DNA: TGTGCCAGCAGCTTGGGACTAGGGGACCGAGGTGAGCAGTTCTTC
CDR3: CASSLGLGDRGEQFF
V: TRBV5-8
D: NA
size: NA
J: TRBJ2-1

DNA: TGCGCCAGGGGGCTCGGAGCCAAAAACATTCAGTATTTT
CDR3: CARGLGAKNIQYF
V: TRBV10-1
D: NA
size: NA
J: TRBJ2-3

DNA: TGTGCCAGCAGTTTCAGTTTTAACTATGGCTACACCTTC
CDR3: CASSFSFNYGYTF
V: TRBV27
D: NA
size: NA
J: TRBJ1-2

DNA: TGTGCCAGGGGTTTACGAGCCAAAAACATGCAGTATTTT
CDR3: CARGLRAKNMQYF
V: TRBV27
D: NA
size: NA
J: TRBJ2-3

DNA: TGTGCCAGCAGGGATCCAGGGGCCCTAAGCTCCTACAATGAGCAGTTCTTC
CDR3: CASRDPGALSSYNEQFF
V: TRBV27
D: NA
size: NA
J: TRBJ2-1

DNA: TGTGCCAGCAGCCTGGGACTAACGGGAGGGTCGCTCGAGCAGTTCTTC
CDR3: CASSLGLTGGSLEQFF
V: TRBV3-1
D: TRBD2
size: NA
J: TRBJ2-1

DNA: TGTGCCAGTAGCCCCGCCCTCCAGGGTTTGAGCACAGGTGCGCAGTTTTTT
CDR3: CASSPALQGLSTGAQFF
V: TRBV6-1
D: NA
size: NA
J: TRBJ2-3

DNA: TGTGCCAGCAGCCAAGACACTAGCGGGAGTGGGGCCAACGTCCTGACTTTC
CDR3: CASSQDTSGSGANVLTF
V: TRBV3-1
D: TRBD2
size: NA
J: TRBJ2-6

DNA: TGTGCCAGCAGCTTTCGCGGGACAGGGGTCATGGGGGCCAACGTCCTGACTTTC
CDR3: CASSFRGTGVMGANVLTF
V: TRBV7-2
D: TRBD1
size: many
J: TRBJ2-6

DNA: TGTGCCAGCAGTGTCGAAGGGGACTACAATGAGCAGTTCTTC
CDR3: CASSVEGDYNEQFF
V: TRBV25-1
D: NA
size: medium-sized
J: TRBJ2-1

DNA: TGTGCCAGCAGGCCTACTAGCGGGAGGGCCGCAGATACGCAGTATTTT
CDR3: CASRPTSGRAADTQYF
V: TRBV6-1
D: TRBD2
size: medium-sized
J: TRBJ2-3

DNA: TGCGCCAGCAGGGGGACTAGCGGGAGAAGAACCGGGGAGCTGTTTTTT
CDR3: CASRGTSGRRTGELFF
V: TRBV5-1
D: TRBD2
size: many
J: TRBJ2-2